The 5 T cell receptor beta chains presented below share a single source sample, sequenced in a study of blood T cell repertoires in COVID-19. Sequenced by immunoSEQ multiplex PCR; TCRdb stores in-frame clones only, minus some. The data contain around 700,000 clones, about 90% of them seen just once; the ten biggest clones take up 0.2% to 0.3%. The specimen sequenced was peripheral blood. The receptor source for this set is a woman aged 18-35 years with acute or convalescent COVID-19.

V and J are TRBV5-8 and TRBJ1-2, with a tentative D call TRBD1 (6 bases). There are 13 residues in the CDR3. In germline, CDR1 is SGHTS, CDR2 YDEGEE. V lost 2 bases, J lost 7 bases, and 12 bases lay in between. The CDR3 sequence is CASSFGGEGGYTF. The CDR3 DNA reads TGTGCCAGCAGCTTTGGGGGCGAAGGTGGCTACACCTTC.

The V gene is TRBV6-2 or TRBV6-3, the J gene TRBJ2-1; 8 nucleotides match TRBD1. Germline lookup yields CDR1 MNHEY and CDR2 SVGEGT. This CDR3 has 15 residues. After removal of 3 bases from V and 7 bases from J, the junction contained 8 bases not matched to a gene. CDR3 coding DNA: TGTGCCAGCAGTTATTGGACAGGGATGGGGAATGAGCAGTTCTTC. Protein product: CASSYWTGMGNEQFF.

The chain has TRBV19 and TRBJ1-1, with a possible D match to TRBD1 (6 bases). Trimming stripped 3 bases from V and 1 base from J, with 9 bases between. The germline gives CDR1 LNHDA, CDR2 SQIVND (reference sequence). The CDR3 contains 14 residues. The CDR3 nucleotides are TGTGCCAGTAGTATCGACAGGTGGAACACTGAAGCTTTCTTT. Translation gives CASSIDRWNTEAFF.

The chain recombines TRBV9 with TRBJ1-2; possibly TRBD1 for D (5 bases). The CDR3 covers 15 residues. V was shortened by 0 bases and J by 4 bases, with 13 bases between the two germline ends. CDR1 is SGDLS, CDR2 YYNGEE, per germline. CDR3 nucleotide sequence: TGTGCCAGCAGCGTAGGGGAGGGACCGTTCTATGGCTACACCTTC. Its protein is CASSVGEGPFYGYTF.

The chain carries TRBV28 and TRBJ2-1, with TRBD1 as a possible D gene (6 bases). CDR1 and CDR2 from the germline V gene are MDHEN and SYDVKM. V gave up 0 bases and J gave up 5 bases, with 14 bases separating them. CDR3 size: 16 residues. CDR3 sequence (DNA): TGTGCCAGCAGTTTATGGGGGGCAGGGCGGAACAATGAGCAGTTCTTC. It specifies CASSLWGAGRNNEQFF. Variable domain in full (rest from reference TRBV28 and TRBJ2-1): DVKVTQSSRYLVKRTGEKVFLECVQDMDHENMFWYRQDPGLGLRLIYFSYDVKMKEKGDIPEGYSVSREKKERFSLILESASTNQTSMYLCASSLWGAGRNNEQFFGPGTRLTVL.